This record looks at one T cell receptor (beta chain) sequence and its context. Its antigen is unknown. This entry is derived from a study of cytomegalovirus exposure and HLA in healthy donors. Findings of the study overall: In a later analysis, several top co-occurrence clusters appeared linked to parvovirus B19, influenza, CMV and Epstein-Barr virus. Some V segments, TRBV6-2 and TRBV6-3 among them, were indistinguishable and were therefore excluded.

In germline, CDR1 is MGHRA, CDR2 YSYEKL. The V and J ends lost 2 bases and 2 bases, in that order; junction bases with no gene match: 2. The CDR3 sequence is 14 residues long. Primers included in the PCR were 60 Vbeta and 13 Jbeta primers. Data came from immunoSEQ multiplex PCR; TCRdb stores just in-frame clones and leaves some out. Here the sample table reports around 88,000 clones. Donors likely had unrecorded immune exposures despite being nominally healthy when sampled. Sequencing was performed on PBMCs. The chain couples TRBV4-1 to TRBJ1-2; 7 bases match TRBD1. This sequence was found in a girl aged 10-17 years in good health and CMV-seropositive. The CDR3 region is CASSQTDRNYGYTF. Here the CDR3 DNA reads TGCGCCAGCAGCCAAACGGACAGGAACTATGGCTACACCTTC.